Below, 20 T cell receptor beta chains from the same sample are listed, as sequenced in a study of blood T cells in healthy people across ages. A sample-barcoded 5' primer and a J-beta primer mix were used in a second PCR of roughly 6 to 11 cycles. TCRdb re-called the 5' RACE reads with MiXCR, one entry per CDR3 protein. The table includes fewer than 800,000 distinct CDR3 sequences, 49% detected once. Input material: blood. Receptors originate from an older woman in good health.

The chain carries TRBV7-3 and TRBJ2-1, with a weak D call TRBD1 (6 bases). Trimming took off 5 bases at V and 12 bases at J, with 20 bases between the two ends. Germline-derived CDR1 and CDR2 are SGHTA and FQGTGA. The CDR3 is 14 residues long. This CDR3 reads CASSPGDQSRAQFF. The DNA of the CDR3 is TGTGCCAGCAGCCCAGGGGATCAGTCAAGGGCGCAGTTCTTC.

This clonotype was seen a few times. In DNA, the CDR3 is TGTGCCAGCAGTGAACGCTTCACAGATACGCAGTATTTT. Its translation: CASSERFTDTQYF. The rearrangement uses TRBV2 and TRBJ2-3; D is undetermined. From germline, CDR1 is SNHLY and CDR2 FYNNEI. The V gene lost 2 bases and the J gene lost 2 bases, with 5 bases spanning the gap. This CDR3 contains 13 residues.

This chain uses TRBV7-9 with TRBJ2-5; 9 positions agree with TRBD1. CDR3 length: 14 amino acids. Trimming removed 5 bases from V and 5 bases from J; junction bases left unmatched: 6. CDR1 is SEHNR, CDR2 FQNEAQ, per germline (reference sequence). CDR3 region: CASSPGTGHETQYF. The CDR3 DNA reads TGTGCCAGCAGCCCCGGGACAGGGCACGAGACCCAGTACTTC.

The chain employs TRBV4-3 and TRBJ2-1; TRBD2 is a possible D gene (6 bases). Trimming pared 0 bases from V and 8 bases from J, leaving 14 bases between. CDR3 length: 15 amino acids. The V gene's germline CDR1 is LGHNA and CDR2 YSLEER. CDR3 amino acids: CASSQDLREWYEQFF. CDR3 DNA: TGCGCCAGCAGCCAAGACCTCCGGGAGTGGTATGAGCAGTTCTTC.

The rearrangement joins TRBV9 to TRBJ2-3; D perhaps matches TRBD2 (5 bases). The CDR3 spans 15 residues. V was pared by 3 bases and J by 1 base, with 12 bases between. CDR1 is SGDLS, CDR2 YYNGEE, per germline. The CDR3 loop is CASSGGLPGTDTQYF. The CDR3 DNA is TGTGCCAGCAGCGGAGGACTCCCCGGCACAGATACGCAGTATTTT.

This chain links TRBV27 with TRBJ1-2, with 10 nucleotides matching TRBD1. The CDR3 is 16 residues long. The V gene's germline CDR1 is MNHEY and CDR2 SMNVEV (reference sequence). Trimming cost V 3 bases and J 5 bases; bases outside gene matches: 9. The CDR3: CASSLMGTGEIYGYTF. The CDR3 nucleotides read TGTGCCAGCAGTTTGATGGGGACAGGGGAAATATATGGCTACACCTTC.

Comments on this clonotype: This may be a read error: a much more frequent sequence differs by one nucleotide. The chain joins TRBV6-5 to TRBJ1-2, with D possibly matching TRBD1 (6 bases). Trimming cost V 5 bases and J 6 bases, with 16 bases left between them. CDR3 length: 14 residues. Germline values: CDR1 MNHEY, CDR2 SVGAGI. This CDR3 is CASSDRGGRNGYTF. The CDR3 bases are TGTGCCAGCAGTGATAGGGGGGGGCGGAATGGCTACACCTTC.

V usage is TRBV12-3 or TRBV12-4 and J usage is TRBJ2-7; 8 bases align to TRBD1. Trimming cost V 6 bases and J 0 bases; bases outside gene matches: 7. The CDR3 covers 15 residues. The CDR3, as DNA: TGTGCCAGCAGACGGACAGGGCCAAGCTCCTACGAGCAGTACTTC. This translates into CASRRTGPSSYEQYF.

The V and J genes are TRBV6-1 and TRBJ2-7; D not resolved. CDR3 length equals 12 residues. V lost 4 bases, J lost 2 bases, and 6 bases lay in between. Germline CDR1 reads MNHNS; CDR2 reads SASEGT. CDR3 coding DNA: TGTGCCAGCAGTGCTCAAACCTACGAGCAGTACTTC. This translates into CASSAQTYEQYF.

The chain couples TRBV12-3 or TRBV12-4 to TRBJ2-7, with a possible D match to TRBD1 (5 bases). V was trimmed by 5 bases and J by 0 bases, leaving 11 bases between them. CDR3 length equals 14 residues. Here the CDR3 DNA reads TGTGCCAGCAGTAAACAGGATAGCTCCTACGAGCAGTACTTC. Amino acids: CASSKQDSSYEQYF.

This clonotype was seen only a few times. CDR3 sequence (DNA): TGCAGCGTTGATGGGGGGCGGGCCACCTACAATGAGCAGTTCTTC. It encodes CSVDGGRATYNEQFF. The chain links TRBV29-1 to TRBJ2-1; either TRBD1 or TRBD2 may fit D (6 bases each). The CDR3 runs 15 residues. From germline, CDR1 is SQVTM and CDR2 ANQGSEA. With 3 bases removed from V and 2 bases from J, the gap between germline ends came to 14 bases.

The chain carries TRBV2 and TRBJ1-6; no clear D gene. Trimming removed 6 bases at V and 9 bases at J, with 9 bases between. The CDR3 length is 12 residues. The germline V gene has CDR1 SNHLY and CDR2 FYNNEI. The CDR3, as DNA: TGTGCCAGCAGCCGGGAGCTTTCACCCCTCCACTTT. This translates into CASSRELSPLHF.

This chain joins TRBV30 and TRBJ2-7; unclear D gene. Germline-derived CDR1 and CDR2 are GTSNPN and SVGIG (reference sequence). This CDR3 contains 12 residues. V gave up 0 bases and J gave up 4 bases, with 7 bases separating them. The CDR3 loop is CAWSVSRYEQYF. The CDR3 nucleotides read TGTGCCTGGAGTGTATCCCGGTACGAGCAGTACTTC.

This sequence joins TRBV7-2 and TRBJ2-7; D remains ambiguous. Trimming took 4 bases from V and 7 from J, leaving 11 bases between them. The CDR3 totals 12 residues. Germline V lookup: CDR1 SGHTA, CDR2 FQGNSA. As DNA, the CDR3 is TGTGCCAGCAGCTGGTACAACAATGAGCAGTACTTC. Translated: CASSWYNNEQYF.

There are a few counts of this clonotype. The rearrangement links TRBV4-2 to TRBJ2-7; TRBD2 might be the D (5 bases). This CDR3 has 15 amino acids. Trimming took off 2 bases at V and 1 base at J, with 12 bases between the two ends. CDR1 LGHNA and CDR2 YNFKEQ come from the germline V gene. The CDR3 protein is CASSQPTSSSYEQYF. The CDR3 DNA sequence: TGTGCCAGCAGCCAACCAACTAGTTCATCCTACGAGCAGTACTTC.

This clonotype was detected a few times. The J gene is TRBJ1-2, the V gene TRBV5-1; D is unclear. CDR1 and CDR2 (germline): SGHRS, YFSETQ. This CDR3 region has 15 residues. V lost 0 bases, J lost 4 bases, and 13 bases lay in between. The CDR3 spells CASSLGTSEFYGYTF. CDR3 nucleotides: TGCGCCAGCAGCTTGGGAACGTCAGAATTCTATGGCTACACCTTC.

The chain recombines TRBV7-3 with TRBJ1-2, with D tentatively TRBD1 (5 bases). The CDR3 is made up of 14 amino acids. CDR1 is SGHTA and CDR2 is FQGTGA in the germline V gene. V was trimmed by 5 bases and J by 3 bases, leaving 13 bases between them. CDR3 loop: CASSPGRGDYGYTF. The CDR3, as DNA: TGTGCCAGCAGCCCTGGGCGGGGGGACTATGGCTACACCTTC.

This clonotype was counted only a few times. V gene TRBV11-2 combines with J gene TRBJ2-5, with D possibly TRBD2 on 5 matching bases. Germline CDR1 and CDR2: SGHAT and FQNNGV. Deletions cut 2 bases from V and 2 bases from J, with 9 bases between. This CDR3 region has 14 residues. The CDR3: CASSLTTGQETQYF. CDR3 sequence (DNA): TGTGCCAGCAGCTTAACGACGGGACAAGAGACCCAGTACTTC.

This clonotype was recorded a few times. The V gene is TRBV28, the J gene TRBJ2-5; 14 nucleotides match TRBD2. V shed 6 bases and J 6 bases; nucleotides not matched to a gene: 6. The CDR3 sequence is 15 residues long. The germline V gene has CDR1 MDHEN and CDR2 SYDVKM. Written as DNA, the CDR3 is TGTGCCAGCAGGCCGGGACTAGCGGGAGCAAAGACCCAGTACTTC. The encoded protein is CASRPGLAGAKTQYF.

This clonotype has more than one count but fewer than ten. The chain uses TRBV12-3 or TRBV12-4 and TRBJ1-5; maybe TRBD1 (5 bases). V lost 10 bases, J lost 2 bases, and 12 bases lay in between. CDR3 length equals 13 residues. Here the CDR3 DNA reads TGTGCCACCCAGGGTTGGGGCAATCAGCCCCAGCATTTT. Residues: CATQGWGNQPQHF.